This TCR beta chain was sequenced during a study of T cell repertoires in cytomegalovirus infection. Turning to the study itself: Matching HLA type and CMV infection were both indicated by public TCR beta signatures.

Regarding the study as a whole: HLA-C-restricted CMV-specific TCR beta clonotypes were dominant in the ex vivo response. There were carriers of CMV plus the relevant HLA, and cumulative public TCR beta family frequency identified them.

TCRdb reprocessed the reads with MiXCR, giving one entry per CDR3 protein. In the table there are about 530,000 distinct CDR3 sequences, about 25% of which are singletons. Note on this clonotype: Its matching antigen is unknown.

This CDR3 comprises 13 residues. The germline gives CDR1 LNHDA, CDR2 SQIVND (reference sequence). V lost 2 bases to trimming and J lost 4 bases, with 8 bases between them. The sample taken for sequencing was PBMCs. The TCR comes from a human donor in good health (CMV status not recorded). Some clones in this sample may be carry-over from other donors' samples. The chain is built from TRBV19 and TRBJ1-2; D possibly corresponds to TRBD1 (5 bases). The DNA of the CDR3 is TGTGCCAGTAGTATACAGGGAGGCTATGGCTACACCTTC. Protein sequence: CASSIQGGYGYTF.